This T cell receptor beta chain was retrieved from a study of regulatory T cells in long-lasting Graves disease (dated by TCRdb to about 2021). About the investigation overall: Persistent Graves' disease meant more than 5 years of antithyroid drug treatment with TSH receptor autoantibodies that stayed positive. On average, persistent Graves' disease patients in the clinical cohort had been on antithyroid drugs for approximately ten years. This study used TCR sequencing and RNA sequencing of peripheral blood to compare persistent Graves' disease patients against newly diagnosed Graves' disease patients. TCR sequencing covered roughly 13 persistent and 20 newly diagnosed Graves' disease patients, some 35 samples in total. The study was registered as a clinical trial and conducted in China.

Per the publication, the time point label means: persistent/refractory GD, antithyroid drugs over 5 years with positive TRAb. For both TCR sequencing and RNA sequencing, RNA was extracted from PBMCs in TRIzol. The diagnosis of Graves' disease followed American Thyroid Association guidelines. Patients for the study were recruited at an endocrinology department in Xi'an, China. From each patient, around 9 milliliters of peripheral blood was collected into an EDTA anticoagulant tube. Ficoll Paque Plus density gradient separation was used to isolate PBMCs, and no additional T cell sorting was done. An Agilent 2100 Bioanalyzer and agarose gel were used to assess RNA quality, and a NanoDrop 2000 was used to measure RNA concentration. Looking up the germline V gene yields CDR1 MNHEY and CDR2 SVGEGT. The CDR3 goes from the cysteine to the phenylalanine over 14 residues. The sequence is cut down to CDR3 DNA, 42 bases in frame from base 1. Between the V and J ends, shortened by 2 bases and 6 bases respectively, the junction contains 11 bases.

The investigation overall reported the following: Only the TCR beta chain was sequenced and analyzed. Patients with persistent disease shared more public clonotypes (approximately 2,500) than newly diagnosed patients did (approximately 1,000). As a limitation, the authors acknowledged that the small sample size may reduce accuracy. Only peripheral blood was studied, because thyroid tissue, the primary lesion, was inaccessible. Persistent disease showed preferential use of TRBV28, TRBJ1-2 and TRBJ2-5, whereas newly diagnosed disease favored TRBV20-1 and TRBJ2-1. Lower TCR Shannon entropy and fewer highly expanded clones were observed in persistent Graves' disease patients than in newly diagnosed patients, which suggested clonal expansion.

As to this clonotype: Its specific antigen is unknown. No quality values exist for individual bases; no much larger clone is one base distant.

The library was built by means of multiplex PCR. Sequenced on an Illumina HiSeq 4000. iRepertoire HTBI primers and Arm-PCR amplification of CDR3 regions were used to construct TCR beta libraries. Before sequencing, the PCR products went through gel purification. In the original analysis: A total of fewer than 70 TRBV and approximately 15 TRBJ segments were identified across samples and were used for gene usage analysis of CDR3 amino acid clonotypes. COPE and FqMerger were used to merge the filtered high-quality paired reads into contigs. Contigs were aligned with BLAST to IMGT TRBV, TRBD and TRBJ reference genes, and CDR3 was defined per IMGT. Any clonotype with a frequency above 0.1% was counted as a highly expanded clone. Shannon entropy served as the measure of repertoire diversity, while the Gini coefficient captured V-J evenness. Clonotypes shared by more than one individual were considered public. TCRdb passed the public sequencing reads through fastp at Q25 and MiXCR, retaining productive beta sequences. Each record represents a unique CDR3 protein, reported with the most common genes and DNA among its rows. The V and J calls, along with clone size, are taken from TCRdb and not from the paper's own processing. The sample contains about 460,000 distinct CDR3 sequences, roughly 23% of them found a single time. Of the sample, about 12% is held by the ten largest clones.

The sequence was obtained from a female donor with Graves disease. The sequencing used peripheral blood mononuclear cells (PBMCs), collected when the disease was refractory, from a patient treated with antithyroid drugs. The sequence joins TRBV6-2 or TRBV6-3 to TRBJ1-5, and possibly TRBD1, on 6 matching bases. Here is the DNA: TGTGCCAGCAGTTACCCAGAGGGGGGTCAGCCCCAGCATTTT. This translates into CASSYPEGGQPQHF.